The next 13 T cell receptor beta chains were all read from a single sample in a study of blood T cell repertoires in COVID-19. Assay used: immunoSEQ multiplex PCR; TCRdb lists only in-frame clones, some missing. The table records about 300,000 clones, approximately 85% of them present only once. What was sequenced was PBMCs or T cells enriched from blood (not recorded which). All receptors come from a man aged 25-40 years who had recovered from COVID-19.

The chain joins TRBV7-2 to TRBJ2-3; the D gene is possibly TRBD2 (5 bases). Germline assignment: CDR1 SGHTA and CDR2 FQGNSA. The CDR3 is made up of 14 amino acids. Trimming left V 1 base short and J 5 bases short, with 10 bases between. The CDR3 loop reads CASSLGRRKDTQYF. The CDR3 DNA follows: TGTGCCAGCAGCTTAGGAAGGAGGAAAGATACGCAGTATTTT.

The V and J genes are TRBV4-3 and TRBJ1-5; weak D call: TRBD1 (6 bases). The CDR3 runs 15 residues. Germline values: CDR1 LGHNA, CDR2 YSLEER. V was cut by 1 base and J by 1 base, with 8 bases left in between. Here the CDR3 DNA reads TGCGCCAGCAGCCAAGGACAGGAGAGCAATCAGCCCCAGCATTTT. Translation: CASSQGQESNQPQHF.

This chain joins TRBV5-6 and TRBJ2-3; 7 nucleotides align to TRBD2. Unmatched junction bases numbered 0, after V lost 1 base and J lost 4 bases. Germline CDR1 is SGHDT and CDR2 is YYEEEE. This CDR3 contains 13 residues. The CDR3 coding sequence is TGTGCCAGCAGCTTGCGGGGGGCAGATACGCAGTATTTT. Protein product: CASSLRGADTQYF.

The rearrangement links TRBV21-1 to TRBJ1-2; the table assigns TRBD1, which was not confirmed against the DNA. TRBV21-1 is a listed pseudogene. CDR3 length: 14 residues. CDR3 amino acids: CASSKVTGHYGYTF. CDR3 sequence (DNA): TGTGCCAGCAGCAAAGTTACAGGGCACTATGGCTACACCTTC.

This clone was detected many times. The gene calls are TRBV11-2 and TRBJ1-2; the match to TRBD1 covers 7 bases. V shed 2 bases, J shed 4 bases, and the junction held 10 bases outside the gene matches. Germline CDR1 SGHAT, CDR2 FQNNGV. This CDR3 is built from 16 residues. As DNA, the CDR3 is TGTGCCAGCAGCTTAACCCAGGGGGGAAAAGGCTATGGCTACACCTTC. Protein: CASSLTQGGKGYGYTF.

This chain connects TRBV29-1 to TRBJ1-1; TRBD1 agrees at 9 bases. The CDR3 runs 13 residues. The V and J ends lost 7 bases and 3 bases, in that order; junction bases with no gene match: 6. Germline values: CDR1 SQVTM, CDR2 ANQGSEA. CDR3 DNA: TGCAGCGCGTACCGGGACAGGGACACTGAAGCTTTCTTT. Residues: CSAYRDRDTEAFF.

This clone was detected a few times. V gene TRBV14 combines with J gene TRBJ1-2; the D gene is possibly TRBD1 (6 bases). V shed 1 base and J shed 5 bases, with 11 bases lying between them. CDR1 is SGHDN, CDR2 FVKESK, per germline. CDR3 size: 14 residues. The CDR3 loop reads CASSQVATGYGYTF. In nucleotides, the CDR3 is TGTGCCAGCAGCCAAGTAGCGACAGGTTATGGCTACACCTTC.

The J gene is TRBJ1-5, the V gene TRBV5-6; D remains ambiguous. The germline V gene has CDR1 SGHDT and CDR2 YYEEEE. The CDR3 spans 12 residues. Trimming left V 1 base short and J 7 bases short, with 6 bases between. CDR3 loop: CASSLLAQPQHF. CDR3 sequence (DNA): TGTGCCAGCAGCTTGTTAGCGCAGCCCCAGCATTTT.

The CDR3 DNA is TGCGCCAGCAGCTTGTGGAGAGGAAACACCATATATTTT. Its protein is CASSLWRGNTIYF. The chain has TRBV5-1 and TRBJ1-3; D gene unclear. CDR3 size: 13 residues. The germline gives CDR1 SGHRS, CDR2 YFSETQ. V lost 1 base to trimming and J lost 4 bases, with 6 bases between them.

The CDR3 here is CASSQGAAPLHF. The CDR3 DNA reads as TGTGCCAGCAGCCAAGGTGCCGCGCCCCTCCACTTT. The rearrangement links TRBV3-1 (or the pseudogene TRBV3-2) to TRBJ1-6; D is ambiguous. Trimming pared 1 base from V and 13 bases from J, leaving 8 bases between. Germline lookup yields CDR1 LGHDT and CDR2 YNNKEL (reference sequence). The CDR3 is made up of 12 amino acids.

The rearrangement links TRBV6-5 to TRBJ1-5; unclear D gene. CDR1 MNHEY and CDR2 SVGAGI come from the germline V gene. CDR3 length equals 13 residues. V was clipped by 6 bases and J by 2 bases, with 8 bases between them. The CDR3 region is CASRRDGNQPQHF. The CDR3 region has the DNA TGTGCCAGCAGGCGAGATGGCAATCAGCCCCAGCATTTT.

The chain carries TRBV5-4 and TRBJ2-7, with 7 bases fitting TRBD2. Trimming took 1 base from V and 5 from J; bases not matched to a gene: 9. This CDR3 has 15 residues. Germline V lookup: CDR1 SGHNT, CDR2 YYREEE (reference sequence). CDR3 nucleotide sequence: TGTGCCAGCAGCTTGCGCGGGCGGGGGACCCACGAGCAGTACTTC. Protein sequence: CASSLRGRGTHEQYF. Full variable domain (rest looked up from reference TRBV5-4 and TRBJ2-7): ETGVTQSPTHLIKTRGQQVTLRCSSQSGHNTVSWYQQALGQGPQFIFQYYREEENGRGNFPPRFSGLQFPNYSSELNVNALELDDSALYLCASSLRGRGTHEQYFGPGTRLTVT.

Only a few counts were recorded for this clone. The DNA of the CDR3 is TGTGCCAGCAGCGATTCGTACCAAGAGACCCAGTACTTC. Translated, it gives CASSDSYQETQYF. The chain employs TRBV9 and TRBJ2-5; D is ambiguous. The CDR3 extends over 13 amino acids. Germline CDR1 SGDLS, CDR2 YYNGEE. V was pared by 3 bases and J by 0 bases, with 6 bases between.